These 25 T cell receptor beta chains were all obtained from the same sample, sequenced in a study of blood T cell repertoires in COVID-19. Measured with immunoSEQ multiplex PCR; TCRdb has only the in-frame clones, and not every one. The data hold some 250,000 clones, with approximately 84% observed a single time. The material sequenced was peripheral blood. The receptors here all came from a woman in her 30s who had recovered from COVID-19.

The chain joins TRBV5-1 to TRBJ1-3; D unresolved. CDR3 length: 17 amino acids. V lost 4 bases and J 1 base, leaving 18 bases between the germline ends. Germline-derived CDR1 and CDR2 are SGHRS and YFSETQ. This CDR3 reads CASSPVTIESSGNTIYF. The CDR3 DNA is TGCGCCAGCAGCCCGGTTACGATCGAGAGTTCTGGAAACACCATATATTTT.

Turning to this clone: This sample includes further DNA sequences coding for the same CDR3. The chain is built from TRBV19 and TRBJ1-1; TRBD1 matches at 7 bases. Germline lookup yields CDR1 LNHDA and CDR2 SQIVND (reference sequence). The CDR3 has 14 residues. V shed 3 bases, J shed 2 bases, and the junction held 3 bases outside the gene matches. DNA for the CDR3: TGTGCCAGTAGTATGCCAGGGGGAAACACTGAAGCTTTCTTT. This gives the protein CASSMPGGNTEAFF.

V usage is TRBV7-2 and J usage is TRBJ2-2; 8 positions match TRBD2. This CDR3 region has 15 residues. V lost 2 bases, J lost 6 bases, and 5 bases stayed unmatched. CDR1 and CDR2 (germline): SGHTA, FQGNSA. The CDR3 spells CASSLLRGGAGELFF. CDR3 DNA sequence: TGTGCCAGCAGCTTACTTCGGGGGGGCGCCGGGGAGCTGTTTTTT.

A single count supports this clone. The gene calls are TRBV5-1 and TRBJ1-3, with D maybe TRBD1 (6 bases). The germline V gene has CDR1 SGHRS and CDR2 YFSETQ. The CDR3 has 16 residues. Trimming removed 2 bases from V and 0 bases from J, with 12 bases in between. The CDR3 nucleotides read TGCGCCAGCAGCTTAAATGGACAGACCTCTGGAAACACCATATATTTT. Translating gives CASSLNGQTSGNTIYF.

The chain uses TRBV7-7 and TRBJ2-5; TRBD1 aligns across 7 bases. V lost 6 bases, J lost 1 base, and 8 bases stayed unmatched. Germline CDR1 is SSHAT and CDR2 is FNYEAQ (reference sequence). CDR3 size: 15 residues. CDR3 nucleotide sequence: TGTGCCAGCAGTCCTAGACAGGGCGGCCAAGAGACCCAGTACTTC. Protein product: CASSPRQGGQETQYF.

This clone was recorded only once. V is TRBV19 and J is TRBJ2-2; D call uncertain. This CDR3 region has 11 residues. Germline V gives CDR1 LNHDA, CDR2 SQIVND (reference sequence). V lost 7 bases and J 2 bases, leaving 2 bases between the germline ends. The CDR3 protein is CASTNTGELFF. CDR3 nucleotides: TGTGCCAGTACTAACACCGGGGAGCTGTTTTTT. Using reference TRBV19 and TRBJ2-2 for the parts outside the CDR3, the full variable domain is DGGITQSPKYLFRKEGQNVTLSCEQNLNHDAMYWYRQDPGQGLRLIYYSQIVNDFQKGDIAEGYSVSREKKESFPLTVTSAQKNPTAFYLCASTNTGELFFGEGSRLTVL.

This chain joins TRBV11-2 and TRBJ1-1; D is ambiguous. Germline V lookup: CDR1 SGHAT, CDR2 FQNNGV. V lost 3 bases and J lost 2, with 13 bases in between. The CDR3 covers 15 residues. The CDR3 nucleotides are TGTGCCAGCAGCTTTAGTAAGGCGGCCAACACTGAAGCTTTCTTT. This sequence encodes CASSFSKAANTEAFF.

The chain recombines TRBV19 with TRBJ2-3; D perhaps matches TRBD1 (5 bases). The CDR3 runs 18 residues. Germline-derived CDR1 and CDR2 are LNHDA and SQIVND (reference sequence). The V end was cut by 0 bases, the J end by 2 bases, with 18 bases between. DNA for the CDR3: TGTGCCAGTAGTATAGAGGCCCAGGGAAAAACTTACACAGATACGCAGTATTTT. This translates into CASSIEAQGKTYTDTQYF.

The chain links TRBV6-1 to TRBJ2-1, with a possible D match to TRBD2 (6 bases). V lost 10 bases, J lost 8 bases, and 18 bases lay in between. Germline CDR1 MNHNS, CDR2 SASEGT. CDR3 length equals 13 residues. The CDR3 sequence is CATDLGGAYEQFF. The CDR3 DNA reads TGTGCCACCGACCTTGGAGGGGCGTATGAGCAGTTCTTC.

The V call is TRBV5-4, the J call TRBJ1-1; 7 bases align to TRBD1. The CDR3 length is 14 residues. V gave up 2 bases and J gave up 12 bases; unmatched junction bases: 13. Per germline, CDR1 SGHNT and CDR2 YYREEE (reference sequence). The CDR3 region has the DNA TGTGCCAGCAGCTTCCGTGACAGGGAGTCGACCTCTTTCTTT. This encodes CASSFRDRESTSFF.

J is TRBJ2-1 and V is TRBV6-5; D possibly corresponds to TRBD1 (5 bases). Per germline, CDR1 MNHEY and CDR2 SVGAGI. The V and J ends lost 6 bases and 5 bases respectively, with 11 bases between them. This CDR3 is 13 amino acids long. The CDR3 nucleotides are TGTGCCAGCAGCGTAAGGGGAAACAATGAGCAGTTCTTC. This encodes CASSVRGNNEQFF.

This rearrangement joins TRBV18 to TRBJ2-5; D is uncertain. CDR1 and CDR2 (germline): KGHSH, LQKENI. V lost 1 base and J lost 5, with 8 bases in between. The CDR3 has 13 residues. The CDR3 DNA is TGTGCCAGCTCACCACTCCCACGGGAGACCCAGTACTTC. Translating gives CASSPLPRETQYF.

The sample holds a few counts of this clone. The J gene is TRBJ1-1, the V gene TRBV6-2 or TRBV6-3; a possible D gene is TRBD1 (5 bases). CDR1 MNHEY and CDR2 SVGEGT come from the germline V gene. The CDR3 is 14 amino acids. The germline V and J ends were trimmed by 5 bases and 5 bases, with 15 bases remaining between them. Here the CDR3 DNA reads TGTGCCAGCAGTCCGGGTAGGGGTGAGACTGAAGCTTTCTTT. Translation: CASSPGRGETEAFF.

This clone has just a few counts. The gene calls are TRBV6-5 and TRBJ1-6; D not certain. Trimming took off 10 bases at V and 9 bases at J, with 19 bases between the two ends. This CDR3 has 14 residues. Per germline, CDR1 MNHEY and CDR2 SVGAGI. CDR3 amino acids: CATSMGVVGSPLHF. The CDR3 nucleotides are TGTGCCACCTCAATGGGAGTTGTGGGTTCACCCCTCCACTTT.

V and J are TRBV11-2 and TRBJ1-6; 9 bases line up with TRBD1. V was clipped by 5 bases and J by 5 bases; unmatched bases: 7. This CDR3 spans 16 amino acids. Germline assignment: CDR1 SGHAT and CDR2 FQNNGV. CDR3 in DNA: TGTGCCAGCAGCAAGGGACAGGGTTTTCATAATTCACCCCTCCACTTT. It specifies CASSKGQGFHNSPLHF.

The J gene is TRBJ1-1, the V gene TRBV9; D ambiguous. Germline-derived CDR1 and CDR2 are SGDLS and YYNGEE. The germline V and J ends were trimmed by 0 bases and 0 bases, with 6 bases remaining between them. CDR3 length equals 14 residues. CDR3 in DNA: TGTGCCAGCAGCGTAGGACACCTGAACACTGAAGCTTTCTTT. Translating gives CASSVGHLNTEAFF.

In this sample, this clone turned up a few times. This chain uses TRBV2 with TRBJ2-7; 7 bases line up with TRBD1. The germline CDR1 and CDR2 sequences are SNHLY and FYNNEI. V was pared by 6 bases and J by 2 bases, with 10 bases of the junction left unmatched. CDR3 size: 15 residues. In nucleotides, the CDR3 is TGTGCCAGCAGCCTCCTCCACAGGGGAACCTACGAGCAGTACTTC. This translates into CASSLLHRGTYEQYF.

The rearrangement uses TRBV7-9 and TRBJ1-1; D is possibly TRBD1 (5 bases). The V end lost 3 bases, the J end lost 3 bases, and 8 bases lay between the germline ends. The CDR3 covers 13 residues. Germline V lookup: CDR1 SEHNR, CDR2 FQNEAQ (reference sequence). CDR3 nucleotide sequence: TGTGCCAGCAGCTTGGGGGAGGACACTGAAGCTTTCTTT. As protein: CASSLGEDTEAFF.

The chain uses TRBV5-4 and TRBJ1-2; D not certain. This CDR3 region has 16 residues. The germline V gene encodes CDR1 SGHNT and CDR2 YYREEE (reference sequence). Trimming cost V 2 bases and J 5 bases, with 19 bases left between them. The CDR3: CASSFDRAGLWYGYTF. CDR3 DNA sequence: TGTGCCAGCAGCTTCGACCGCGCCGGGTTATGGTATGGCTACACCTTC.

This chain links TRBV5-1 with TRBJ2-3, with D possibly being TRBD2 (5 bases). Germline V gene lookup returns CDR1 SGHRS and CDR2 YFSETQ. The CDR3 loop spans 16 amino acids. Trimming took 0 bases from V and 1 from J, leaving 12 bases between them. CDR3 region: CASSLALEGGTDTQYF. The CDR3 coding sequence is TGCGCCAGCAGCTTGGCCCTTGAGGGTGGCACAGATACGCAGTATTTT. Based on the CDR3 plus reference TRBV5-1 and TRBJ2-3, the full variable domain is KAGVTQTPRYLIKTRGQQVTLSCSPISGHRSVSWYQQTPGQGLQFLFEYFSETQRNKGNFPGRFSGRQFSNSRSEMNVSTLELGDSALYLCASSLALEGGTDTQYFGPGTRLTVL.

The V gene is TRBV20-1, the J gene TRBJ1-1; maybe TRBD1 (6 bases). V dropped 5 bases and J dropped 7 bases, with 11 bases sitting between them. Per germline, CDR1 DFQATT and CDR2 SNEGSKA (reference sequence). The CDR3 spans 11 residues. Here the CDR3 DNA reads TGCAGTGCTGCCCGGACAGATGAAGCTTTCTTT. It yields the protein CSAARTDEAFF.

The rearrangement links TRBV30 to TRBJ1-2; D is uncertain. The germline V and J ends were trimmed by 1 base and 1 base, with 10 bases remaining between them. The germline V gene encodes CDR1 GTSNPN and CDR2 SVGIG (reference sequence). This CDR3 region has 14 residues. In nucleotides, the CDR3 is TGTGCCTGGAGTGGGCTAGCCAATAACTATGGCTACACCTTC. It specifies CAWSGLANNYGYTF.

The CDR3 sequence is CASSSPHGGGLYTDTQYF. The DNA of the CDR3 is TGCGCCAGCAGCTCCCCCCACGGCGGGGGGCTATACACAGATACGCAGTATTTT. The gene calls are TRBV5-1 and TRBJ2-3; TRBD2 matches at 8 bases. The CDR3 loop spans 18 amino acids. The ends lost 3 bases at V and 2 bases at J; junction bases unmatched: 14. CDR1 SGHRS and CDR2 YFSETQ come from the germline V gene.

This chain links TRBV27 with TRBJ2-1, with 10 bases lining up with TRBD2. V trimming: 5 bases; J trimming: 8 bases; junction bases outside the gene matches: 12. The germline gives CDR1 MNHEY, CDR2 SMNVEV (reference sequence). This CDR3 comprises 16 residues. CDR3 protein: CASSITAGGHGDEQFF. CDR3 in DNA: TGTGCCAGCAGTATTACAGCGGGGGGGCATGGTGATGAGCAGTTCTTC.

The chain couples TRBV3-1 (or the pseudogene TRBV3-2) to TRBJ2-7, with D perhaps TRBD1 (6 bases). CDR1 is LGHDT, CDR2 YNNKEL, per germline (reference sequence). The length of the CDR3 is 14 residues. V was shortened by 0 bases and J by 12 bases, with 18 bases between the two germline ends. The CDR3 reads CASSQDTGSLPTYF. The CDR3 DNA is TGTGCCAGCAGCCAAGATACAGGGTCTCTACCCACGTACTTC.